Below are 19 T cell receptor beta chains sequenced from a single sample in a study of T-cell reconstitution after alpha-beta-depleted transplantation in children. Unique molecular identifiers were incorporated into the prepared TCRbeta library. One entry per CDR3 protein, called by TCRdb with MiXCR from the PCR reads. Here the sample spans more than 450,000 distinct CDR3 sequences, around 18% being singletons. The sample in question was PBMCs from the stem cell graft donor, obtained from the stem cell graft. Every receptor here comes from a human donor who donated a stem cell graft to a child with acute lymphoblastic leukemia.

The rearrangement uses TRBV12-3 or TRBV12-4 and TRBJ2-2; TRBD2 matches 11 bases. The CDR3 runs 17 residues. J lost 4 bases, V lost 5 bases, and 9 bases had no gene match. CDR3 residues: CASSVKLAGEPTGELFF. For the CDR3, the DNA is TGTGCCAGCAGTGTAAAACTAGCGGGAGAACCCACCGGGGAGCTGTTTTTT.

This clonotype appeared many times. The V gene is TRBV12-3 or TRBV12-4, the J gene TRBJ2-2, with unresolved D. The CDR3 consists of 15 residues. The ends were cut back, 6 bases at V and 0 bases at J, with 11 bases in the middle. CDR3 in amino acids: CASSPTGPNTGELFF. The CDR3 DNA follows: TGTGCCAGCAGCCCCACCGGGCCGAACACCGGGGAGCTGTTTTTT.

The gene calls are TRBV11-2 and TRBJ2-7; 9 positions agree with TRBD2. V shed 2 bases, J shed 4 bases, and the junction held 18 bases outside the gene matches. Germline V gene sequence: CDR1 SGHAT, CDR2 FQNNGV. This CDR3 region has 19 residues. The CDR3: CASSLPSSTMAGGWYEQYF. As DNA, the CDR3 is TGTGCCAGCAGCTTACCTAGCTCCACAATGGCGGGAGGGTGGTACGAGCAGTACTTC.

This chain uses TRBV2 with TRBJ2-2; tentatively, D is TRBD1 (6 bases). CDR3 size: 19 residues. V lost 8 bases and J 0 bases, leaving 25 bases between the germline ends. Per the germline V gene, CDR1 is SNHLY and CDR2 is FYNNEI. The CDR3 DNA sequence: TGTGCCAGCGATAACCTGCTAGCCAGGGGCCAAACGAACACCGGGGAGCTGTTTTTT. Its protein product is CASDNLLARGQTNTGELFF.

This sequence joins TRBV20-1 and TRBJ2-7; 11 nucleotides line up with TRBD2. CDR1 and CDR2 (germline): DFQATT, SNEGSKA (reference sequence). This CDR3 comprises 14 residues. The ends lost 3 bases at V and 3 bases at J; junction bases unmatched: 4. In DNA form, the CDR3 reads TGCAGTGCTAGGCCGGGACTAGCGGACTACGAGCAGTACTTC. Residues: CSARPGLADYEQYF.

The gene calls are TRBV30 and TRBJ1-5; perhaps TRBD1 as D (6 bases). With 2 bases removed from V and 4 bases from J, the gap between germline ends came to 9 bases. Germline V gives CDR1 GTSNPN, CDR2 SVGIG (reference sequence). This CDR3 is built from 13 residues. This chain's CDR3 is CAWSTQGNQPQHF. CDR3 sequence (DNA): TGTGCCTGGAGTACCCAGGGGAATCAGCCCCAGCATTTT.

The chain combines TRBV4-1 with TRBJ2-7; 9 nucleotides match TRBD2. There are 17 residues in the CDR3. V dropped 1 base and J dropped 2; count of bases not matched to a gene: 9. Germline V CDR1 and CDR2: MGHRA, YSYEKL. The CDR3 nucleotides read TGCGCCAGCAGCCAAGGGGGTAGCGGGAGCACTCCCTACGAGCAGTACTTC. Residues: CASSQGGSGSTPYEQYF.

This clonotype was observed a few times. This chain's CDR3 is CASSLSTGSSYNSPLHF. The CDR3 DNA follows: TGTGCCAGCAGTTTATCAACAGGGAGCTCCTATAATTCACCCCTCCACTTT. The chain couples TRBV27 to TRBJ1-6; the D gene is possibly TRBD1 (6 bases). The CDR3 spans 17 residues. Trimming removed 0 bases from V and 0 bases from J, with 9 bases in between. Germline assignment: CDR1 MNHEY and CDR2 SMNVEV (reference sequence).

This clonotype was seen a handful of times. This chain uses TRBV11-1 with TRBJ2-1; D might be TRBD1 (6 bases). Trimming took off 2 bases at V and 6 bases at J, with 11 bases between the two ends. This CDR3 contains 14 residues. Germline assignment: CDR1 SGHAT and CDR2 FQDESV (reference sequence). This chain's CDR3 is CASSLFSGVNEQFF. CDR3 DNA sequence: TGTGCCAGCAGCTTATTTTCAGGGGTCAATGAGCAGTTCTTC.

The rearrangement links TRBV7-2 to TRBJ2-7; D gene ambiguous. V was shortened by 4 bases and J by 0 bases, with 13 bases between the two germline ends. CDR3 length: 15 amino acids. Germline V gives CDR1 SGHTA, CDR2 FQGNSA. The CDR3 loop is CASSSTPEYSYEQYF. CDR3 sequence (DNA): TGTGCCAGCAGCTCCACCCCCGAATACTCCTACGAGCAGTACTTC.

This clonotype was counted only a few times. The chain employs TRBV5-1 and TRBJ2-5, with 10 positions matching TRBD2. Germline CDR1 and CDR2: SGHRS and YFSETQ. After removal of 5 bases from V and 4 bases from J, the junction contained 5 bases not matched to a gene. The CDR3 is 14 residues long. CDR3 sequence reads: CASRSAGGPETQYF. CDR3 nucleotides: TGCGCCAGCAGGTCAGCGGGAGGGCCAGAGACCCAGTACTTC.

A few counts support this clonotype. The chain employs TRBV20-1 and TRBJ1-2; weak D call: TRBD1 (6 bases). Germline V gene lookup returns CDR1 DFQATT and CDR2 SNEGSKA (reference sequence). The CDR3 runs 14 residues. Trimming removed 5 bases at V and 4 bases at J, with 17 bases between. The CDR3 sequence is CSAEVNSGAYGYTF. CDR3 sequence (DNA): TGCAGTGCTGAGGTCAACTCAGGGGCCTATGGCTACACCTTC.

In its sample, this clonotype was seen a few times. The V and J genes are TRBV18 and TRBJ2-4, with 8 bases matching TRBD1. After removal of 3 bases from V and 4 bases from J, the junction contained 2 bases not matched to a gene. The CDR3 is 14 amino acids. Germline loops: CDR1 KGHSH, CDR2 LQKENI. The CDR3 loop reads CASSPRTGKNIQYF. CDR3 nucleotide sequence: TGTGCCAGCTCACCGCGGACAGGGAAAAACATTCAGTACTTC. Full variable domain (missing parts from reference TRBV18 and TRBJ2-4): NAGVMQNPRHLVRRRGQEARLRCSPMKGHSHVYWYRQLPEEGLKFMVYLQKENIIDESGMPKERFSAEFPKEGPSILRIQQVVRGDSAAYFCASSPRTGKNIQYFGAGTRLSVL.

This sequence joins TRBV7-9 and TRBJ1-2; D is ambiguous. The germline gives CDR1 SEHNR, CDR2 FQNEAQ (reference sequence). CDR3 size: 12 residues. V dropped 1 base and J dropped 13 bases, with 13 bases sitting between them. Here the CDR3 DNA reads TGTGCCAGCAGCTTAGGGGTCTCCTGGGGCACCTTC. This gives the protein CASSLGVSWGTF.

This clonotype was seen a handful of times. The chain is built from TRBV9 and TRBJ2-3; 16 bases map to TRBD2. The V gene's germline CDR1 is SGDLS and CDR2 YYNGEE. The V segment lost 0 bases and the J segment 6 bases; nucleotides outside the gene matches: 10. The CDR3 runs 19 residues. In DNA form, the CDR3 reads TGTGCCAGCAGCGTAGGGCCCGGAGTGGGACTAGCGGGAGGGGATACGCAGTATTTT. Protein product: CASSVGPGVGLAGGDTQYF. Full variable domain (rest looked up from reference TRBV9 and TRBJ2-3): DSGVTQTPKHLITATGQRVTLRCSPRSGDLSVYWYQQSLDQGLQFLIQYYNGEERAKGNILERFSAQQFPDLHSELNLSSLELGDSALYFCASSVGPGVGLAGGDTQYFGPGTRLTVL.

This clonotype was detected many times. The chain recombines TRBV7-9 with TRBJ1-2; D gene unclear. Germline CDR1 and CDR2: SEHNR and FQNEAQ (reference sequence). This CDR3 has 15 amino acids. The germline V and J ends were trimmed by 1 base and 4 bases, with 13 bases remaining between them. CDR3: CASSLEGSSFYGYTF. The CDR3 DNA sequence: TGTGCCAGCAGCTTAGAGGGCAGCTCCTTCTATGGCTACACCTTC.

This clonotype was seen more than once but under ten times. This chain connects TRBV12-3 or TRBV12-4 to TRBJ1-6, with D unclear. CDR3 length: 16 residues. The V and J ends lost 3 bases and 0 bases respectively, with 9 bases between them. As DNA, the CDR3 is TGTGCCAGCAGTTTTACGGGAGGCTCCTATAATTCACCCCTCCACTTT. Translation gives CASSFTGGSYNSPLHF.

Concerning this clonotype itself: Compared with germline, one end of the junction differs, possibly owing to a read error. For the CDR3, the DNA is TGCAGCGTGGAAGGGACTAGCATCGGAGGAAGCTCCTACGAGCAGTACTTC. Translation gives CSVEGTSIGGSSYEQYF. The chain links TRBV29-1 to TRBJ2-7, with TRBD2 identical over 9 bases. This CDR3 has 17 amino acids. Germline lookup yields CDR1 SQVTM and CDR2 ANQGSEA.

Only a few counts were recorded for this clonotype. The CDR3 region has the DNA TGTGCCAGCAGTTACTTCCGAGGGGCCTACGAGCAGTACTTC. Amino acids: CASSYFRGAYEQYF. The chain employs TRBV6-5 and TRBJ2-7; D may be TRBD1 or TRBD2 (5 bases each). Germline assignment: CDR1 MNHEY and CDR2 SVGAGI. The CDR3 length is 14 residues. The V and J ends lost 1 base and 2 bases respectively, with 9 bases between them.